The 27 T cell receptor beta chains below were found in one sample sequenced in a study of CD8 T cells in Susac syndrome. Roughly 0.45 to 1 ug RNA was reverse transcribed with random hexamers. TCRdb reprocessed the immunoSEQ multiplex PCR reads via MiXCR and lists one record per CDR3 protein. The data hold 95,000 to 150,000 distinct CDR3 sequences, with roughly 94% observed a single time. The sequenced sample consisted of CD8+ T cells from PBMCs. Receptors originate from a human donor with Susac syndrome.

The V and J genes are TRBV9 and TRBJ1-5, with 10 nucleotides matching TRBD1. J lost 4 bases, V lost 3 bases, and 4 bases had no gene match. This CDR3 has 15 amino acids. In germline, CDR1 is SGDLS, CDR2 YYNGEE. The DNA of the CDR3 is TGTGCCAGCAGCGCGGGACAGGGGCTTAATCAGCCCCAGCATTTT. The encoded protein is CASSAGQGLNQPQHF.

This clonotype was picked up one time. The gene calls are TRBV12-3 or TRBV12-4 and TRBJ1-1; no definite D call. Trimming removed 5 bases from V and 7 bases from J, with 14 bases in between. The CDR3 loop spans 13 amino acids. CDR3 DNA: TGTGCCAGCAGTCTCGGACTGACTCGTGAAGCTTTCTTT. It yields the protein CASSLGLTREAFF.

V and J are TRBV19 and TRBJ2-7, with D possibly being TRBD1 or TRBD2 (5 bases each). The CDR3 runs to 15 residues. V was clipped by 6 bases and J by 2 bases, with 17 bases between them. Germline CDR1 LNHDA, CDR2 SQIVND (reference sequence). The CDR3: CASSWGNTVTYEQYF. As DNA, the CDR3 is TGTGCCAGTAGCTGGGGGAATACAGTGACCTACGAGCAGTACTTC.

The table lists this clonotype with a count of one. The rearrangement joins TRBV15 to TRBJ1-2, with 10 bases matching TRBD1. The CDR3 is 16 amino acids. CDR1 and CDR2 from the germline V gene are LNHNV and YYDKDF (reference sequence). V shed 0 bases, J shed 5 bases, and the junction held 6 bases outside the gene matches. CDR3 in amino acids: CATSRETGGAGYGYTF. The CDR3 DNA sequence: TGTGCCACCAGCAGAGAGACAGGGGGCGCAGGATATGGCTACACCTTC. Complete variable domain (other parts from reference TRBV15 and TRBJ1-2): DAMVIQNPRYQVTQFGKPVTLSCSQTLNHNVMYWYQQKSSQAPKLLFHYYDKDFNNEADTPDNFQSRRPNTSFCFLDIRSPGLGDTAMYLCATSRETGGAGYGYTFGSGTRLTVV.

The CDR3 region has the DNA TGTGCTAGTGAGTGGGATACGCAGTATTTT. It specifies CASEWDTQYF. V gene TRBV12-5 combines with J gene TRBJ2-3; D gene unclear. V lost 7 bases to trimming and J lost 6 bases, with 5 bases between them. There are 10 residues in the CDR3. Per the germline V gene, CDR1 is LGHNT and CDR2 is FRNRAP.

This chain links TRBV5-5 with TRBJ1-6; 9 positions agree with TRBD1. Trimming cost V 2 bases and J 8 bases; bases outside gene matches: 8. Germline V gene data show CDR1 as SGHKS and CDR2 as YYEKEE (reference sequence). The CDR3 is 16 residues long. In DNA, the CDR3 is TGTGCCAGCAGCTTTACCGGGACAGGGAAGCATTCACCCCTCCACTTT. Residues: CASSFTGTGKHSPLHF.

The chain employs TRBV4-1 and TRBJ2-5; D uncertain. The germline gives CDR1 MGHRA, CDR2 YSYEKL. The length of the CDR3 is 14 residues. With 1 base removed from V and 2 bases from J, the gap between germline ends came to 8 bases. The CDR3 region is CASSQVARQETQYF. The DNA of the CDR3 is TGCGCCAGCAGCCAAGTGGCAAGACAAGAGACCCAGTACTTC.

Only a few counts were recorded for this clonotype. V is TRBV5-6 and J is TRBJ2-3; 10 nucleotides agree with TRBD2. Trimming at V came to 1 base and at J to 3 bases, leaving 2 bases not matched to a gene. The CDR3 covers 15 residues. The germline CDR1 and CDR2 sequences are SGHDT and YYEEEE. The CDR3 nucleotides are TGTGCCAGCAGCTTGACTAGCGGGGTTACAGATACGCAGTATTTT. Protein: CASSLTSGVTDTQYF.

V usage is TRBV9 and J usage is TRBJ2-1; TRBD1 aligns across 8 bases. The CDR3 spans 15 residues. V lost 4 bases to trimming and J lost 8 bases; unmatched junction nucleotides: 11. CDR1 is SGDLS, CDR2 YYNGEE, per germline. The CDR3 region has the DNA TGTGCCAGCAGCTTTAGGACAGGGCCCAGGGATGAGCAGTTCTTC. Residues: CASSFRTGPRDEQFF.

The count of this clonotype is one. This sequence joins TRBV5-4 and TRBJ2-4, with 10 bases matching TRBD1. There are 14 residues in the CDR3. From germline, CDR1 is SGHNT and CDR2 YYREEE (reference sequence). V lost 4 bases, J lost 8 bases, and 6 bases stayed unmatched. CDR3 sequence: CASSLTGGGDIQYF. The CDR3 DNA reads TGTGCCAGCAGCCTGACAGGGGGCGGAGACATTCAGTACTTC.

The chain has TRBV7-9 and TRBJ1-6; D remains ambiguous. Germline V CDR1 and CDR2: SEHNR, FQNEAQ (reference sequence). This CDR3 region has 13 residues. V was cut by 1 base and J by 8 bases, with 6 bases left in between. Here the CDR3 reads CASSLVGDSPLHF. The CDR3 DNA sequence: TGTGCCAGCAGCTTAGTCGGGGATTCACCCCTCCACTTT.

The rearrangement links TRBV13 to TRBJ1-1; the D gene is possibly TRBD1 (6 bases). This CDR3 contains 12 residues. Germline V gene lookup returns CDR1 PRHDT and CDR2 FYEKMQ (reference sequence). Trimming removed 4 bases at V and 8 bases at J, with 11 bases between. CDR3 nucleotides: TGTGCCAGCAGCTCCTTCACAGGGGAAGCTTTCTTT. It encodes CASSSFTGEAFF.

The chain couples TRBV9 to TRBJ2-3; the match to TRBD2 covers 12 bases. Germline values: CDR1 SGDLS, CDR2 YYNGEE. The CDR3 totals 17 residues. V was clipped by 0 bases and J by 4 bases; unmatched bases: 6. Here the CDR3 reads CASSVEGGLAGSDTQYF. The CDR3 bases are TGTGCCAGCAGCGTAGAAGGAGGACTAGCGGGGTCAGATACGCAGTATTTT.

This sequence joins TRBV14 and TRBJ1-3; D uncertain. Germline-derived CDR1 and CDR2 are SGHDN and FVKESK. The CDR3 runs to 16 residues. V dropped 2 bases and J dropped 0 bases, with 11 bases sitting between them. CDR3 coding DNA: TGTGCCAGCAGCCAATACGGGTCGTTCTCTGGAAACACCATATATTTT. Translated, it gives CASSQYGSFSGNTIYF. The variable domain in full, completed from reference TRBV14 and TRBJ1-3, reads EAGVTQFPSHSVIEKGQTVTLRCDPISGHDNLYWYRRVMGKEIKFLLHFVKESKQDESGMPNNRFLAERTGGTYSTLKVQPAELEDSGVYFCASSQYGSFSGNTIYFGEGSWLTVV.

This rearrangement joins TRBV27 to TRBJ2-1, with D perhaps TRBD2 (6 bases). This CDR3 spans 15 amino acids. Germline V lookup: CDR1 MNHEY, CDR2 SMNVEV (reference sequence). Between the trimmed V and J ends, which lost 3 bases and 3 bases, there was a span of 12 bases. The CDR3 spells CASSLLGGSYNEQFF. The CDR3 DNA reads as TGTGCCAGCAGTTTGCTGGGGGGTAGCTACAATGAGCAGTTCTTC.

The chain uses TRBV7-9 and TRBJ2-3, with 10 positions matching TRBD1. V shed 5 bases, J shed 2 bases, and the junction held 7 bases outside the gene matches. The CDR3 runs 16 residues. CDR1 SEHNR and CDR2 FQNEAQ come from the germline V gene (reference sequence). The CDR3 protein is CASSRRDRGDTDTQYF. For the CDR3, the DNA is TGTGCCAGCAGCCGCCGGGACAGGGGAGACACAGATACGCAGTATTTT.

V and J are TRBV6-5 and TRBJ1-4; D not resolved. The CDR3 is 14 amino acids. Germline V gene sequence: CDR1 MNHEY, CDR2 SVGAGI. Trimming cost V 6 bases and J 6 bases, with 14 bases left between them. In DNA, the CDR3 is TGTGCCAGCAGCCGAAACCCCGGGGATGAAAAACTGTTTTTT. Translation gives CASSRNPGDEKLFF.

The chain is built from TRBV7-3 and TRBJ2-7, with 7 bases identical to TRBD2. V lost 3 bases, J lost 6 bases, and 5 bases stayed unmatched. The germline V gene encodes CDR1 SGHTA and CDR2 FQGTGA. This CDR3 comprises 13 residues. The CDR3 DNA reads TGTGCCAGCAGCTTGGGAGGGGTCGGCGAGCAGTACTTC. Its translation: CASSLGGVGEQYF.

The chain links TRBV20-1 to TRBJ1-4, with D possibly matching TRBD1 (5 bases). Trimming took off 1 base at V and 3 bases at J, with 9 bases between the two ends. The germline V gene has CDR1 DFQATT and CDR2 SNEGSKA (reference sequence). The CDR3 is 14 residues long. This chain's CDR3 is CSARVGTSNEKLFF. CDR3 DNA sequence: TGCAGTGCTAGAGTGGGGACCTCTAATGAAAAACTGTTTTTT.

The V gene is TRBV29-1, the J gene TRBJ1-1; D remains ambiguous. Germline V gene sequence: CDR1 SQVTM, CDR2 ANQGSEA. Deletions cut 4 bases from V and 0 bases from J, with 12 bases between. The CDR3 spans 14 residues. CDR3 sequence (DNA): TGCAGCGTTGCCCCCGGGAGCATGAACACTGAAGCTTTCTTT. Amino acid sequence: CSVAPGSMNTEAFF.

V and J are TRBV7-3 and TRBJ2-1; D possibly uses TRBD1 or TRBD2 (6 bases each). This CDR3 is built from 15 residues. Trimming shortened V by 2 bases and J by 6 bases, and 14 bases separated the two germline ends. CDR1 and CDR2 (germline): SGHTA, FQGTGA. This chain's CDR3 is CASSLSSRGPNEQFF. The CDR3 coding sequence is TGTGCCAGCAGCTTATCGTCTCGGGGGCCCAATGAGCAGTTCTTC.

The chain is built from TRBV6-5 and TRBJ2-3; D may match TRBD1 or TRBD2 (5 bases each). V lost 6 bases and J lost 2, with 15 bases in between. The germline V gene encodes CDR1 MNHEY and CDR2 SVGAGI. The CDR3 spans 15 residues. The CDR3 DNA is TGTGCCAGCAGGCGATGGGACGGATACACAGATACGCAGTATTTT. This encodes CASRRWDGYTDTQYF.

CDR3 DNA: TGTGCCAGCAGCTTAACTCCGCGGGACGGGAGGTGGGAGACCCAGTACTTC. The encoded protein is CASSLTPRDGRWETQYF. The V call is TRBV7-6, the J call TRBJ2-5; 7 nucleotides match TRBD2. The CDR3 sequence is 17 residues long. Germline V gives CDR1 SGHVS, CDR2 FNYEAQ. After removal of 2 bases from V and 5 bases from J, the junction contained 14 bases not matched to a gene.

This clonotype was seen once. This sequence joins TRBV9 and TRBJ2-3; 14 positions agree with TRBD2. The V gene's germline CDR1 is SGDLS and CDR2 YYNGEE. CDR3 length equals 16 residues. J gave up 5 bases and V 4 bases, and 6 bases lay outside the gene matches. The CDR3 sequence: CASSPGTSGGRDTQYF. DNA of the CDR3: TGTGCCAGCAGCCCCGGGACTAGCGGGGGACGAGATACGCAGTATTTT.

The chain carries TRBV7-8 and TRBJ2-1, with no clear D. V shed 2 bases and J shed 2 bases, with 10 bases lying between them. There are 15 residues in the CDR3. Germline lookup yields CDR1 SGHVS and CDR2 FQNEAQ. Here the CDR3 reads CASSLLKETYNEQFF. CDR3 in DNA: TGTGCCAGCAGCTTACTAAAAGAAACCTACAATGAGCAGTTCTTC.

The chain has TRBV7-9 and TRBJ2-1; D perhaps matches TRBD2 (5 bases). The germline gives CDR1 SEHNR, CDR2 FQNEAQ (reference sequence). The CDR3 has 15 residues. The V end was cut by 2 bases, the J end by 5 bases, with 13 bases between. DNA for the CDR3: TGTGCCAGCAGCTTAATCAGGATCGGGAACAATGAGCAGTTCTTC. Its translation is CASSLIRIGNNEQFF.

For the CDR3, the DNA is TGTGCCAGTAGAGCTCGAGAGGACTATGGCTACACCTTC. It encodes CASRAREDYGYTF. The chain employs TRBV19 and TRBJ1-2; D is unclear. V lost 6 bases and J 3 bases, leaving 11 bases between the germline ends. The CDR3 runs to 13 residues. Germline V CDR1 and CDR2: LNHDA, SQIVND (reference sequence).